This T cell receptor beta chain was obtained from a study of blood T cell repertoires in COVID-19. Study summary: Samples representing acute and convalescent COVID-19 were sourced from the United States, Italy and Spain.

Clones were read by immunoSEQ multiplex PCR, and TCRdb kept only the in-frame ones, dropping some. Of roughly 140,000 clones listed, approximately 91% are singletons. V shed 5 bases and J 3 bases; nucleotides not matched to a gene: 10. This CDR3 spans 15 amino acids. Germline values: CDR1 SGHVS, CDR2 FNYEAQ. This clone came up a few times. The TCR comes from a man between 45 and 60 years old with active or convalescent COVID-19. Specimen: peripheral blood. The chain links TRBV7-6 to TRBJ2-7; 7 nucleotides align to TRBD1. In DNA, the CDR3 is TGTGCCAGCAGCCCCCGACAGGGTATTAACTACGAGCAGTACTTC. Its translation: CASSPRQGINYEQYF.